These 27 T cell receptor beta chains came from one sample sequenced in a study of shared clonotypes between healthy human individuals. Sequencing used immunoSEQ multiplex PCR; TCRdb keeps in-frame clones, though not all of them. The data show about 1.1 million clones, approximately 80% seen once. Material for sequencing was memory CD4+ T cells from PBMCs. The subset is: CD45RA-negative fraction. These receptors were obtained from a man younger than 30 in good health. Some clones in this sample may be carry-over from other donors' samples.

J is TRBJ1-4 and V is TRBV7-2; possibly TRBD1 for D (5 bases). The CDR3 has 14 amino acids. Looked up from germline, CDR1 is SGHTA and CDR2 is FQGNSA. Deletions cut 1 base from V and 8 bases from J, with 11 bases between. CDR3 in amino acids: CASSLVTGGEKLFF. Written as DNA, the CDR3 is TGTGCCAGCAGCTTAGTCACGGGGGGAGAAAAACTGTTTTTT.

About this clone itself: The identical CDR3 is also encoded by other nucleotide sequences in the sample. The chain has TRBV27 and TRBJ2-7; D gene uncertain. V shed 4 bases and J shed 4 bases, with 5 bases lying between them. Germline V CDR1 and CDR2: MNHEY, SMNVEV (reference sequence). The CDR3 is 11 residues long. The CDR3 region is CASSWGYEQYF. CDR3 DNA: TGTGCCAGCAGTTGGGGATACGAGCAGTACTTC.

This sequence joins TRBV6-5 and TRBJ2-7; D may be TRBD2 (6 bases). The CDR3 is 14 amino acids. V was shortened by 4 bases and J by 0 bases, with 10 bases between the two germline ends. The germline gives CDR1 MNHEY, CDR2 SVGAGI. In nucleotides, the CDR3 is TGTGCCAGCAGTTGGCGCGGGGTCTCCTACGAGCAGTACTTC. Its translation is CASSWRGVSYEQYF.

CDR3 sequence reads: CASSQESRAYYGYTF. Written as DNA, the CDR3 is TGCGCCAGCAGCCAAGAGTCCCGGGCCTACTATGGCTACACCTTC. V gene TRBV4-1 combines with J gene TRBJ1-2; D not certain. Germline-derived CDR1 and CDR2 are MGHRA and YSYEKL. The ends were cut back, 0 bases at V and 3 bases at J, with 11 bases in the middle. The length of the CDR3 is 15 residues.

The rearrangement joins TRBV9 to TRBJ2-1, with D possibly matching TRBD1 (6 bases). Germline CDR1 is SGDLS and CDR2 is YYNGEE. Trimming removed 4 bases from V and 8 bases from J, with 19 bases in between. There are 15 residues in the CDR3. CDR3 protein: CASSLLAVTGDEQFF. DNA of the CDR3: TGTGCCAGCAGCCTCCTGGCGGTGACAGGCGATGAGCAGTTCTTC.

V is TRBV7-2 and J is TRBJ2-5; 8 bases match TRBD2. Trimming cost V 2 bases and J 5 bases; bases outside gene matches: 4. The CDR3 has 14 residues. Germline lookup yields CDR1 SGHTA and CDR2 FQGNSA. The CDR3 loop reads CASSLQRELETQYF. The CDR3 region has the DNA TGTGCCAGCAGCTTACAGCGGGAGTTGGAGACCCAGTACTTC.

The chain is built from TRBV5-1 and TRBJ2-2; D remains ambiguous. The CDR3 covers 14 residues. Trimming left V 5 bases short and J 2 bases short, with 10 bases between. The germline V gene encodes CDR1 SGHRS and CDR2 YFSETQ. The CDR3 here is CASRRSGNTGELFF. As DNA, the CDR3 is TGCGCCAGCAGGAGATCCGGAAACACCGGGGAGCTGTTTTTT.

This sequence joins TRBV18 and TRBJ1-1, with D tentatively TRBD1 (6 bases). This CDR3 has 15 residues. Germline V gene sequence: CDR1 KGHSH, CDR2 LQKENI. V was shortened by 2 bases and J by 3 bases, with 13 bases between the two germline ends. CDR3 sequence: CASSPYRGLHTEAFF. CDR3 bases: TGTGCCAGCTCACCATATCGGGGGCTGCACACTGAAGCTTTCTTT.

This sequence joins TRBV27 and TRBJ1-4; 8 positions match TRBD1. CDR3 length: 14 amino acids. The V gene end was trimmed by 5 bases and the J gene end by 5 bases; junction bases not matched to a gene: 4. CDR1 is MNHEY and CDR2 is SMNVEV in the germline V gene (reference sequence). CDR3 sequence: CASSLRDRNEKLFF. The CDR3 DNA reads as TGTGCCAGCAGTCTCCGGGACAGGAATGAAAAACTGTTTTTT.

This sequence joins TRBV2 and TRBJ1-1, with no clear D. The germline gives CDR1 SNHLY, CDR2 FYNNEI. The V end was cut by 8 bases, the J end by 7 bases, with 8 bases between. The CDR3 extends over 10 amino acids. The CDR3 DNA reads TGTGCCAGCGTCCCTAATGAAGCTTTCTTT. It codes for CASVPNEAFF. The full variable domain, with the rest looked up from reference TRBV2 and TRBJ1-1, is EPEVTQTPSHQVTQMGQEVILRCVPISNHLYFYWYRQILGQKVEFLVSFYNNEISEKSEIFDDQFSVERPDGSNFTLKIRSTKLEDSAMYFCASVPNEAFFGQGTRLTVV.

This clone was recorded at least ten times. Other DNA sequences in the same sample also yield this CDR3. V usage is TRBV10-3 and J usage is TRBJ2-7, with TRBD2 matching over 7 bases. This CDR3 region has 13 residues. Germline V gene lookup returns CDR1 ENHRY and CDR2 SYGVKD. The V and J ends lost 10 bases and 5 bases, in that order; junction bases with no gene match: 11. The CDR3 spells CATASGQGNEQYF. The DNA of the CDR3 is TGTGCCACCGCTAGCGGCCAAGGCAACGAGCAGTACTTC.

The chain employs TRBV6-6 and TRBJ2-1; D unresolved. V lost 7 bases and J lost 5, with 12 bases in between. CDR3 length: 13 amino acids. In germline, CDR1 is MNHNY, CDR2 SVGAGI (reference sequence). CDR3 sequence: CASKNHLNNEQFF. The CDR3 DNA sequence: TGTGCCAGCAAGAATCACTTGAACAATGAGCAGTTCTTC.

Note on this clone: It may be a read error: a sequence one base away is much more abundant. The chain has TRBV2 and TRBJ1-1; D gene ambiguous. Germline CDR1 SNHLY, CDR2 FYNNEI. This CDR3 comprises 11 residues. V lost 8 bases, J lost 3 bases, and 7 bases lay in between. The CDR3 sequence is CASRRDTEAFF. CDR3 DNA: TGTGCCAGCCGACGGGACACTGAAGCTTTCTTT.

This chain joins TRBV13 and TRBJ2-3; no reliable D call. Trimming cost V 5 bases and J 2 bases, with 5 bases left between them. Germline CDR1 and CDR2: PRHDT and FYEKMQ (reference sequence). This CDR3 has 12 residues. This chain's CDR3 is CASSTYTDTQYF. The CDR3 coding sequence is TGTGCCAGCAGCACCTACACAGATACGCAGTATTTT.

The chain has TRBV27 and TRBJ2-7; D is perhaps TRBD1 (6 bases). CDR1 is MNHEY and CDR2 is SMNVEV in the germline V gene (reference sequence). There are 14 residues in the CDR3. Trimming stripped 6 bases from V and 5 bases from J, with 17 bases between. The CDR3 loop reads CASRGAFGNHEQYF. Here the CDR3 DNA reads TGTGCCAGCAGGGGGGCCTTCGGAAACCACGAGCAGTACTTC.

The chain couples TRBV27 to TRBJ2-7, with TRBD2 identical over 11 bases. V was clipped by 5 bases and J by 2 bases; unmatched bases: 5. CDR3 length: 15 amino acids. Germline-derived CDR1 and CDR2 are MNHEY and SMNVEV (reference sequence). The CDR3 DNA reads TGTGCCAGCAGTGCGCTAGCGGGAGGAGCCTACGAGCAGTACTTC. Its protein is CASSALAGGAYEQYF.

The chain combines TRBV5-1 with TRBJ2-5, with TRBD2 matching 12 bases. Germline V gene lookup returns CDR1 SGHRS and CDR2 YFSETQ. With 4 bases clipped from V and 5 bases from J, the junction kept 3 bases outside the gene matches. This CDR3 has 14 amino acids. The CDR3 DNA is TGCGCCAGCAGCCCTAGCGGGAGGGTGGAGACCCAGTACTTC. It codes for CASSPSGRVETQYF.

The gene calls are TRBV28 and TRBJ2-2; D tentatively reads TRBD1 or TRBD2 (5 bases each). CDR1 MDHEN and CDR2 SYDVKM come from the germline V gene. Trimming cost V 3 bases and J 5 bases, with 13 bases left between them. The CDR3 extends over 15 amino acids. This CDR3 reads CASSLVAGRTGELFF. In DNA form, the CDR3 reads TGTGCCAGCAGTTTGGTGGCAGGGAGAACCGGGGAGCTGTTTTTT.

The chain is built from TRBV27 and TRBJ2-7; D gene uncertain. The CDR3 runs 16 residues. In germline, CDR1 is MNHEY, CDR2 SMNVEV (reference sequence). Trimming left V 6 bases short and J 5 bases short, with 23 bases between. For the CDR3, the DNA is TGTGCCAGCAGCCGCCGTTTAGGCCTGGCCCGGGACGAGCAGTACTTC. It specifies CASSRRLGLARDEQYF.

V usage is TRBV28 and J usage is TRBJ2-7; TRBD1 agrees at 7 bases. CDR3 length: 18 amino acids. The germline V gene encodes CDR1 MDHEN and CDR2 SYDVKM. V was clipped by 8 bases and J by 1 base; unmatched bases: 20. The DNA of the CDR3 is TGTGCCAGCGGATTGGTTGGTTACGACAGGGAAGGGTCCTACGAGCAGTACTTC. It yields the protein CASGLVGYDREGSYEQYF.

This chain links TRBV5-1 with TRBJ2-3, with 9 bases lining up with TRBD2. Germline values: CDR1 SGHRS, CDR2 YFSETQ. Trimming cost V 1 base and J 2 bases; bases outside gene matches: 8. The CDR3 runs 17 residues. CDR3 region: CASSLFVSSGNTDTQYF. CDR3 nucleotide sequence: TGCGCCAGCAGCTTGTTTGTGTCTAGCGGGAACACAGATACGCAGTATTTT.

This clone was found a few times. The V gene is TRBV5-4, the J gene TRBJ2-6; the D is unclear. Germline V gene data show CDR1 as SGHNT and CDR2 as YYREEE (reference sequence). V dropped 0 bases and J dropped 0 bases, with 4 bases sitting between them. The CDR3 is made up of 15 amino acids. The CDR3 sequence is CASSLELSGANVLTF. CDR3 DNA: TGTGCCAGCAGCTTGGAACTCTCTGGGGCCAACGTCCTGACTTTC.

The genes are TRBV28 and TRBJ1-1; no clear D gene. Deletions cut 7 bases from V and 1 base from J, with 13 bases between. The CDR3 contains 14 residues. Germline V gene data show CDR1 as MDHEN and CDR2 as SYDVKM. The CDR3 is CASTHGQKNTEAFF. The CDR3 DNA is TGTGCCAGCACCCACGGGCAGAAGAACACTGAAGCTTTCTTT.

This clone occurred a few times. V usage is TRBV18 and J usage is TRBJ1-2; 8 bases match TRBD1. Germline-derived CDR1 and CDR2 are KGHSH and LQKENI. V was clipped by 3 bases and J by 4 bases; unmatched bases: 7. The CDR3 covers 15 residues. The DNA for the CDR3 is TGTGCCAGCTCACCTGGGACAGGCCCTTCCTATGGCTACACCTTC. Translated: CASSPGTGPSYGYTF.

In nucleotides, the CDR3 is TGTGCCAGTGGACCAGACTACCGATCTAGCAATCAGCCCCAGCATTTT. This gives the protein CASGPDYRSSNQPQHF. The chain joins TRBV19 to TRBJ1-5, with D unresolved. The CDR3 has 16 residues. CDR1 and CDR2 from the germline V gene are LNHDA and SQIVND (reference sequence). V shed 8 bases and J shed 0 bases, with 17 bases lying between them.

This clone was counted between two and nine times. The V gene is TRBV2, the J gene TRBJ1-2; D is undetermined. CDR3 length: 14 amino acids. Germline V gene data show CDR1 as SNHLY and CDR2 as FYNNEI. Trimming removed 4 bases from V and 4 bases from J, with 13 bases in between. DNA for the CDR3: TGTGCCAGCAGTGTGGCCGGAGGCGGCTATGGCTACACCTTC. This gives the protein CASSVAGGGYGYTF.

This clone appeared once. The CDR3 spells CASSPNRDHNEQFF. The CDR3 DNA reads as TGTGCCAGCAGTCCGAACCGGGACCACAATGAGCAGTTCTTC. The genes are TRBV7-2 and TRBJ2-1; the D gene could be TRBD1 or TRBD2 (5 bases each). Germline CDR1 reads SGHTA; CDR2 reads FQGNSA. V was clipped by 6 bases and J by 5 bases, with 14 bases between them. The CDR3 runs 14 residues.